A selection of T cell receptor beta chains follows, all from one sample in a study of lymphopenia after photon versus proton radiotherapy. The data were produced by immunoSEQ multiplex PCR, yet TCRdb's version contains in-frame clones alone and is incomplete. In the table there are over 35,000 clones, about 83% of which are singletons. The sample was peripheral blood, taken from a patient treated with proton-based radiotherapy. The receptors originated from a woman between 65 and 79 years old with pancreatic cancer. Both conserved end residues are part of each CDR3. A D gene is named only where the DNA matches it firmly. A clone size is listed for some rows: how often the clone was seen (once, few, many), or a class if it is expanded.

d_call,v_call,j_call,clone_size,cdr3_aa,cdr3_nt
TRBD2,TRBV5-4,TRBJ2-2,.,CASSSGLAGGLSNTGELFF,TGTGCCAGCAGCTCCGGACTAGCGGGAGGACTGTCGAACACCGGGGAGCTGTTTTTT
.,TRBV13,TRBJ2-6,.,CASRREENSGANVLTF,TGTGCCAGCAGACGCGAAGAAAACTCTGGGGCCAACGTCCTGACTTTC
TRBD1,TRBV19,TRBJ2-6,.,CATNRGYGANVLTF,TGTGCCACCAACAGGGGGTATGGGGCCAACGTCCTGACTTTC
.,TRBV19,TRBJ1-3,.,CASSISGNTIYF,TGTGCCAGTAGTATCAGTGGAAACACCATATATTTT
.,TRBV2,TRBJ2-3,.,CASISALRGGADTQYF,TGTGCCAGCATCTCGGCATTGCGGGGAGGAGCAGATACGCAGTATTTT
TRBD1,TRBV28,TRBJ1-5,.,CASKLGQGMGSNQPQHF,TGTGCCAGCAAACTAGGACAGGGGATGGGGAGCAATCAGCCCCAGCATTTT
TRBD2,TRBV15,TRBJ2-5,.,CATSRDPSGGETQYF,TGTGCCACCAGCAGAGATCCTAGCGGGGGAGAGACCCAGTACTTC
.,TRBV11-2,TRBJ2-2,.,CASRQTGTNTGELFF,TGTGCCAGCAGACAAACAGGGACCAACACCGGGGAGCTGTTTTTT
.,TRBV7-9,TRBJ1-4,.,CASSLDEKLFF,TGTGCCAGCAGCTTAGATGAAAAACTGTTTTTT
.,TRBV7-3,TRBJ1-5,few,CASSETQGANQPQHF,TGTGCCAGCAGTGAAACTCAGGGAGCGAATCAGCCCCAGCATTTT
TRBD2,TRBV27,TRBJ2-5,.,CASRRPTGLAGSWETQYF,TGTGCCAGCAGGCGCCCAACGGGACTAGCGGGATCGTGGGAGACCCAGTACTTC
TRBD1,TRBV11-3,TRBJ1-1,.,CASRPRQGGQSEAFF,TGTGCCAGCAGGCCCCGACAGGGAGGACAGTCTGAAGCTTTCTTT
TRBD2,TRBV28,TRBJ2-7,.,CASSSPQVAGGGEQYF,TGTGCCAGCAGTTCCCCTCAGGTAGCGGGAGGGGGGGAGCAGTACTTC
TRBD2,TRBV28,TRBJ2-5,.,CASRLAGGETQYF,TGTGCCAGCAGACTAGCGGGAGGAGAGACCCAGTACTTC
TRBD2,TRBV19,TRBJ2-1,.,CASSMRGLAGGSSYNEQFF,TGTGCCAGTAGTATGAGAGGACTAGCGGGAGGGAGCTCCTACAATGAGCAGTTCTTC
.,TRBV28,TRBJ1-2,.,CASSSPGEDYGYTF,TGTGCCAGCAGTTCCCCAGGGGAAGACTATGGCTACACCTTC
TRBD2,TRBV27,TRBJ2-5,.,CASSLSFVSGIGLRETQYF,TGTGCCAGCAGTTTATCCTTCGTTAGCGGGATCGGACTTAGAGAGACCCAGTACTTC
TRBD2,TRBV29-1,TRBJ2-7,.,CSVETREKSYEQYF,TGCAGCGTTGAAACGCGGGAGAAGTCCTACGAGCAGTACTTC
TRBD1,TRBV5-1,TRBJ2-7,.,CASSSNRDRVYEQYF,TGCGCCAGCAGTTCCAACCGGGACAGGGTCTACGAGCAGTACTTC
.,TRBV18,TRBJ1-1,.,CASSSSAGTEAFF,TGTGCCAGCTCATCGTCTGCAGGAACTGAAGCTTTCTTT
TRBD1,TRBV10-3,TRBJ2-2,few,CAITTNGNRGHTGELFF,TGTGCCATCACCACAAATGGTAACAGGGGGCATACCGGGGAGCTGTTTTTT
.,TRBV30,TRBJ1-3,.,CAWTRGNGNTIYF,TGTGCCTGGACCCGGGGGAATGGAAACACCATATATTTT
.,TRBV7-3,TRBJ2-1,few,CASSLGSRGGNEQFF,TGTGCCAGCAGCTTAGGGAGTAGAGGGGGGAATGAGCAGTTCTTC
TRBD1,TRBV7-2,TRBJ1-1,.,CASSNTGTGEAFF,TGTGCCAGCAGCAATACCGGGACAGGGGAGGCTTTCTTT
.,TRBV4-2,TRBJ2-3,.,CASSQDVNGAVPTQYF,TGTGCCAGCAGCCAAGACGTGAACGGGGCCGTACCAACGCAGTATTTT
TRBD1,TRBV12-5,TRBJ2-1,.,CASRDRGSYNEQFF,TGTGCTAGTAGGGACAGGGGCTCCTACAATGAGCAGTTCTTC
TRBD1,TRBV7-2,TRBJ1-2,.,CASSHGTAYGYTF,TGTGCCAGCAGCCACGGGACAGCCTATGGCTACACCTTC
TRBD1,TRBV29-1,TRBJ2-7,.,CSVEGQDRATYEQYF,TGCAGCGTTGAGGGGCAGGACAGGGCTACCTACGAGCAGTACTTC
.,TRBV7-8,TRBJ1-1,.,CASSLGGARLNTEAFF,TGTGCCAGCAGCTTAGGAGGGGCAAGGCTGAACACTGAAGCTTTCTTT
.,TRBV5-1,TRBJ2-5,.,CASSLGRFVTQYF,TGCGCCAGCAGCTTGGGGAGGTTCGTGACCCAGTACTTC
.,TRBV7-2,TRBJ1-2,.,CASSPSTRVGYGYTF,TGTGCCAGCAGCCCTAGTACGCGGGTAGGCTATGGCTACACCTTC
.,TRBV7-2,TRBJ2-7,few,CASSHGTAYEQYF,TGTGCCAGCAGCCATGGGACCGCCTACGAGCAGTACTTC
.,TRBV7-9,TRBJ1-4,.,CASSLAGAEKLFF,TGTGCCAGCAGCCTAGCCGGGGCCGAAAAACTGTTTTTT